Shown below are 21 T cell receptor beta chains from a single sample sequenced in a study of blood T cell repertoires in COVID-19. Only in-frame clones appear in the TCRdb table, and some are missing; sequencing was by immunoSEQ multiplex PCR. Here the sample spans roughly 200,000 clones, 80% to 90% being singletons. Sequenced: peripheral blood. All receptors come from a human donor in a cohort sampled during active COVID-19.

This clone appeared once. The chain recombines TRBV4-1 with TRBJ1-5, with 12 bases identical to TRBD1. CDR1 and CDR2 (germline): MGHRA, YSYEKL. Unmatched junction bases numbered 3, after V lost 4 bases and J lost 5 bases. This CDR3 has 15 amino acids. The CDR3 bases are TGCGCCAGCAGCCCCGGGACAGGGGGCTATCAGCCCCAGCATTTT. Translation: CASSPGTGGYQPQHF.

The rearrangement uses TRBV7-2 and TRBJ2-3, with 7 bases identical to TRBD1. Germline lookup yields CDR1 SGHTA and CDR2 FQGNSA. The CDR3 loop spans 15 amino acids. The V gene end was trimmed by 5 bases and the J gene end by 3 bases; junction bases not matched to a gene: 8. The CDR3 coding sequence is TGTGCCAGCAGCGCCAATCAGGGGGTGACAGATACGCAGTATTTT. This gives the protein CASSANQGVTDTQYF.

V gene TRBV11-2 combines with J gene TRBJ2-1, with no clear D. V gave up 5 bases and J gave up 1 base, with 9 bases separating them. Per the germline V gene, CDR1 is SGHAT and CDR2 is FQNNGV. The CDR3 is 14 residues long. The CDR3 protein is CASSPIGSYNEQFF. The CDR3 DNA sequence: TGTGCCAGCAGCCCCATCGGGTCCTACAATGAGCAGTTCTTC.

V gene TRBV13 combines with J gene TRBJ1-1; D perhaps matches TRBD1 (6 bases). Germline V gives CDR1 PRHDT, CDR2 FYEKMQ (reference sequence). Trimming took 2 bases from V and 0 from J, leaving 10 bases between them. There are 15 residues in the CDR3. CDR3 loop: CASSLRGGLNTEAFF. The CDR3 DNA reads TGTGCCAGCAGCTTAAGGGGGGGGCTGAACACTGAAGCTTTCTTT.

This chain joins TRBV5-1 and TRBJ2-7, with no clear D. V lost 0 bases and J lost 6, with 10 bases in between. The CDR3 spans 13 residues. Germline CDR1 is SGHRS and CDR2 is YFSETQ. The CDR3 DNA is TGCGCCAGCAGCTTGGCTAGTTCGATCGAGCAGTACTTC. This sequence encodes CASSLASSIEQYF.

The gene calls are TRBV9 and TRBJ2-3, with 13 bases matching TRBD2. Germline V CDR1 and CDR2: SGDLS, YYNGEE. CDR3 size: 17 residues. The trim removed 4 bases at V and 5 bases at J, leaving 10 bases unmatched. CDR3 amino acids: CASSPPGLAGVGDTQYF. CDR3 DNA sequence: TGTGCCAGCAGCCCCCCAGGACTAGCGGGAGTAGGAGATACGCAGTATTTT.

The rearrangement uses TRBV2 and TRBJ2-3; weak D call: TRBD2 (5 bases). Germline-derived CDR1 and CDR2 are SNHLY and FYNNEI. This CDR3 has 14 amino acids. Trimming shortened V by 2 bases and J by 11 bases, and 17 bases separated the two germline ends. CDR3 sequence (DNA): TGTGCCAGCAGTGAACAGGACTTAAAAGTTGGGCAGTATTTT. It translates to CASSEQDLKVGQYF.

CDR3 sequence reads: CAISEGASYEQYF. The CDR3 DNA reads TGTGCCATCAGTGAGGGGGCCTCCTACGAGCAGTACTTC. The V call is TRBV10-3, the J call TRBJ2-7; the D gene is possibly TRBD1 (5 bases). CDR1 ENHRY and CDR2 SYGVKD come from the germline V gene. The CDR3 loop spans 13 amino acids. V was pared by 2 bases and J by 0 bases, with 5 bases between.

The chain has TRBV5-1 and TRBJ2-7; D is perhaps TRBD2 (5 bases). The germline V and J ends were trimmed by 4 bases and 2 bases, with 16 bases remaining between them. The CDR3 spans 15 residues. The germline CDR1 and CDR2 sequences are SGHRS and YFSETQ. CDR3 in amino acids: CASSLGPGSTYEQYF. The CDR3 DNA follows: TGCGCCAGCAGCCTTGGACCGGGATCCACCTACGAGCAGTACTTC.

The chain has TRBV19 and TRBJ2-7; the match to TRBD2 covers 14 bases. The CDR3 spans 20 residues. Losses at the gene ends were 5 bases for V and 0 bases for J; bases not matched to a gene: 15. The V gene's germline CDR1 is LNHDA and CDR2 SQIVND (reference sequence). The CDR3 is CASSVTLPGLAGENSYEQYF. CDR3 nucleotides: TGTGCCAGTAGTGTAACCCTCCCGGGACTAGCGGGAGAGAACTCCTACGAGCAGTACTTC. Full variable domain (rest looked up from reference TRBV19 and TRBJ2-7): DGGITQSPKYLFRKEGQNVTLSCEQNLNHDAMYWYRQDPGQGLRLIYYSQIVNDFQKGDIAEGYSVSREKKESFPLTVTSAQKNPTAFYLCASSVTLPGLAGENSYEQYFGPGTRLTVT.

CDR3 in DNA: TGCGCCAGCCTACAGGGGATGAGGCTATACCATCAGCCCCAGCATTTT. Translation: CASLQGMRLYHQPQHF. This chain links TRBV10-2 with TRBJ1-5, with TRBD1 matching over 7 bases. Looked up from germline, CDR1 is WSHSY and CDR2 is SAAADI. The CDR3 length is 16 residues. With V trimmed by 8 bases and J by 5 bases, 15 bases remained unmatched.

The rearrangement uses TRBV30 and TRBJ1-5; no clear D gene. CDR1 and CDR2 from the germline V gene are GTSNPN and SVGIG (reference sequence). This CDR3 is built from 14 residues. Trimming cost V 0 bases and J 11 bases, with 17 bases left between them. CDR3 region: CAWSVRSPLAAQHF. In nucleotides, the CDR3 is TGTGCCTGGAGTGTACGTTCCCCTCTGGCGGCCCAGCATTTT.

This clone appeared a single time. As DNA, the CDR3 is TGTGCCAGCACTTTGGTGGGGACTAGCGGGAGAAACGAGCAGTTCTTC. As protein: CASTLVGTSGRNEQFF. The chain has TRBV27 and TRBJ2-1; 14 bases align to TRBD2. Per germline, CDR1 MNHEY and CDR2 SMNVEV (reference sequence). This CDR3 has 16 residues. Germline trimming cut 7 bases from V and 10 bases from J; bases unmatched to any gene: 12.

The rearrangement uses TRBV19 and TRBJ2-1; 8 bases map to TRBD2. This CDR3 region has 14 residues. The germline V gene has CDR1 LNHDA and CDR2 SQIVND (reference sequence). The ends lost 5 bases at V and 6 bases at J; junction bases unmatched: 6. CDR3 nucleotide sequence: TGTGCCAGTAGTCCGGGACTAGGCCCCAATGAGCAGTTCTTC. This translates into CASSPGLGPNEQFF.

The V gene is TRBV7-2, the J gene TRBJ1-6; 10 bases line up with TRBD1. The junction had 1 base not matched to a gene; V was cut back by 5 bases and J by 6 bases. The CDR3 has 14 residues. CDR1 and CDR2 from the germline V gene are SGHTA and FQGNSA. The CDR3 is CASSRTGGNSPLHF. DNA of the CDR3: TGTGCCAGCAGCCGGACAGGGGGTAATTCACCCCTCCACTTT.

The chain recombines TRBV18 with TRBJ2-7; D is perhaps TRBD1 (6 bases). Germline V CDR1 and CDR2: KGHSH, LQKENI. V lost 3 bases, J lost 4 bases, and 19 bases lay in between. The CDR3 extends over 16 amino acids. This chain's CDR3 is CASSPRGAGEQYEQYF. CDR3 sequence (DNA): TGTGCCAGCTCACCTCGAGGGGCAGGGGAGCAATACGAGCAGTACTTC.

The sample holds one count of this clone. The rearrangement uses TRBV12-3 or TRBV12-4 and TRBJ2-7; D is unclear. V lost 5 bases and J lost 4, with 9 bases in between. This CDR3 has 12 amino acids. CDR3 in amino acids: CASSTSQYEQYF. In nucleotides, the CDR3 is TGTGCCAGCAGTACCTCACAGTACGAGCAGTACTTC.

The V call is TRBV2, the J call TRBJ2-4, with D perhaps TRBD1 (7 bases). CDR3 length: 14 amino acids. CDR1 is SNHLY, CDR2 FYNNEI, per germline. Between the trimmed V and J ends, which lost 7 bases and 8 bases, there was a span of 18 bases. CDR3 DNA sequence: TGTGCCAGCAATATACAGGGGAAGCGGGACATTCAGTACTTC. This gives the protein CASNIQGKRDIQYF.

The J gene is TRBJ1-1, the V gene TRBV5-1, with TRBD1 matching 8 bases. Germline CDR1 and CDR2: SGHRS and YFSETQ. The CDR3 has 14 amino acids. Trimming took 6 bases from V and 3 from J; bases not matched to a gene: 7. In DNA form, the CDR3 reads TGCGCCAGCAAATTAACAGGGGGGGACACTGAAGCTTTCTTT. Translation: CASKLTGGDTEAFF.

The rearrangement joins TRBV30 to TRBJ2-5, with TRBD1 identical over 8 bases. The CDR3 is 13 residues long. V shed 4 bases and J 2 bases; nucleotides not matched to a gene: 3. Germline CDR1 reads GTSNPN; CDR2 reads SVGIG (reference sequence). The CDR3 spells CAWKRTGQETQYF. The CDR3 DNA reads TGTGCCTGGAAAAGGACAGGGCAAGAGACCCAGTACTTC.

The chain employs TRBV27 and TRBJ2-7; TRBD1 matches at 8 bases. Germline lookup yields CDR1 MNHEY and CDR2 SMNVEV (reference sequence). J was trimmed by 3 bases and V by 2 bases; bases with no gene match: 3. The length of the CDR3 is 14 residues. In DNA form, the CDR3 reads TGTGCCAGCAGTTTACAACAGGGGGGCTACGAGCAGTACTTC. It encodes CASSLQQGGYEQYF.